This TCR beta chain was documented in a study of regulatory T cells in long-lasting Graves disease. As for time point: persistent/refractory GD, antithyroid drugs over 5 years with positive TRAb. RNA from PBMCs was the source of the TCR library. Researchers made TCR beta libraries by using iRepertoire HTBI primers and running Arm-PCR on CDR3 regions. Original handling: Identified segments across samples numbered roughly 60 TRBV and more than 11 TRBJ. TCRdb re-called the multiplex PCR reads with MiXCR, one entry per CDR3 protein. TCRdb, not the original authors, processed these V and J calls. The table shows a few hundred thousand distinct CDR3 sequences, with less than 30% occurring only once. The V gene end was trimmed by 2 bases and the J gene end by 4 bases; junction bases not matched to a gene: 7. The CDR3 is made up of 17 amino acids. Germline assignment: CDR1 ENHRY and CDR2 SYGVKD.

This sequence joins TRBV10-3 and TRBJ2-2; 10 bases are a match to TRBD2. The sample here was peripheral blood mononuclear cells (PBMCs), taken when the disease was refractory, from a patient treated with antithyroid drugs. The receptor's source is a woman between 35 and 50 years old with Graves disease. The CDR3 sequence is CAISEPSSGRATGELFF. The DNA for the CDR3 is TGTGCCATCAGTGAGCCATCTAGCGGGAGAGCCACCGGGGAGCTGTTTTTT.